These T cell receptor beta chains were read from a single sample in a study of blood T cell repertoires in COVID-19. Clones were sequenced by immunoSEQ multiplex PCR, and TCRdb holds only the in-frame ones, with some missing. The sample consists of roughly 97,000 clones, 75% to 90% of them appearing once. Sequencing was performed on peripheral blood. These receptors all stem from a man over 45 with acute or convalescent COVID-19. Each CDR3 is given without its conserved first and last residue. D genes are given only for firm matches.

>TRBV7-2|TRBD1|TRBJ2-5
ASSYTGTGGETQY
>TRBV6-5|TRBD1|TRBJ1-5
ASLPDRSNQPQH
>TRBV7-9|-|TRBJ2-6
ASTHPTRGATGANVLT
>TRBV19|TRBD1|TRBJ2-7
ASRRTGGSYEQY
>TRBV30|-|TRBJ2-7
AWSGGYYYEQY
>TRBV4-1|TRBD1|TRBJ2-1
ASSPLGRTGAYNEQF
>TRBV28|TRBD2|TRBJ2-2
ASSSTTSGSRELF
>TRBV11-2|TRBD1|TRBJ2-7
ASSLGQSQGEQY
>TRBV5-1|-|TRBJ1-4
ASRSVTGNEKLF
>TRBV5-1|-|TRBJ2-1
ASSLALNNEQF
>TRBV28|-|TRBJ1-5
ASSLSGQPQH
>TRBV5-1|TRBD2|TRBJ2-7
ASSLIAGSYEQY
>TRBV4-2|-|TRBJ2-2
ASSQDLSGNTGELF
>TRBV2|-|TRBJ1-4
ASRPQGYNEKLF
>TRBV11-2|-|TRBJ2-1
ASSLGRIEQF
>TRBV6-2/TRBV6-3|TRBD2|TRBJ2-7
ASSYSGLAGGFYEQY
>TRBV21-1|-|TRBJ2-7
ASSKEQDRVGGYEQY
>TRBV6-5|TRBD1|TRBJ2-3
ASSKTGIGTDTQY
>TRBV24-1|TRBD2|TRBJ2-1
ATKSGRSDEQF
>TRBV4-1|TRBD2|TRBJ2-7
ASSYSSGDPYEQY
>TRBV18|TRBD2|TRBJ2-4
ASSRTSGSSADKNIQY
>TRBV6-5|TRBD2|TRBJ2-5
ASSPRRLAEETQY
>TRBV15|-|TRBJ2-1
ATSRSRVGEQF
>TRBV10-3|-|TRBJ1-5
AISRGREPGGRNQPQH
>TRBV25-1|-|TRBJ2-7
ASSEKDRGADEQY
>TRBV7-9|-|TRBJ2-4
ASSLVGQAKNIQY
>TRBV13|TRBD2|TRBJ2-1
ASAPLAEAYNEQF
>TRBV6-5|-|TRBJ1-2
ASRYNYGYT
>TRBV4-2|-|TRBJ2-2
ASSHLRDGPGELF
>TRBV28|TRBD1|TRBJ2-1
ASRPGQGANEQF
>TRBV2|-|TRBJ1-5
ASSQKGGQPQH
>TRBV3-1/TRBV3-2|TRBD1|TRBJ2-5
ASSPRTGRETQY
>TRBV19|TRBD1|TRBJ2-1
ASSKDRGRINEQF
>TRBV5-1|-|TRBJ2-2
ASSLRGVTGELF
>TRBV2|TRBD1|TRBJ1-6
ASSPRQGYSPLH
>TRBV5-1|TRBD2|TRBJ2-3
ASSLGGREGLADTQY
>TRBV28|-|TRBJ2-7
ASSLSGYSYEQY
>TRBV11-2|TRBD2|TRBJ2-7
ASSFATGAGYEQY
>TRBV18|-|TRBJ2-2
ASSPHHLGWGETGELF
>TRBV18|-|TRBJ1-1
ASSQNRDTEAF
>TRBV7-8|-|TRBJ1-2
ASSGTGTTTTGYT
>TRBV6-5|TRBD1|TRBJ1-2
ATRTGGDGYT
>TRBV5-1|-|TRBJ2-1
ASSLGRGAYNEQF
>TRBV29-1|TRBD2|TRBJ2-3
SVRKSGRGRTDTQY
>TRBV11-1|TRBD2|TRBJ2-7
ASSSGLAGTYEQY
>TRBV28|TRBD1|TRBJ1-6
ASSSQGSSYNSPLH
>TRBV28|TRBD2|TRBJ2-5
ASRRTSGAWYQETQY
>TRBV28|-|TRBJ1-2
ASSNSYYGYT
>TRBV2|-|TRBJ1-2
ASSEPPGGYT
>TRBV12-3/TRBV12-4|TRBD1|TRBJ2-1
ASSFDRANEQF
>TRBV7-2|-|TRBJ2-1
ASSLGGGQF
>TRBV7-8|TRBD2|TRBJ2-7
ASSSVAGGPGEQY
>TRBV3-1/TRBV3-2|TRBD2|TRBJ2-1
ASSPGSSGAALNEQF
>TRBV30|TRBD2|TRBJ2-1
AWTPDGSGSYNEQF
>TRBV10-1|TRBD2|TRBJ2-1
ASSADSGRATMTQF
>TRBV9|TRBD2|TRBJ2-1
ASSSSNSGSGRQF
>TRBV7-9|-|TRBJ2-7
ASSLVYSYEQY
>TRBV28|-|TRBJ1-1
ASSFDRAGTEAF